Below are 7 T cell receptor beta chains sequenced from a single sample in a study of identical twins. TCRdb re-called the 5' RACE reads through MiXCR, storing one row per CDR3 protein. The data show over 600,000 distinct CDR3 sequences, with 21% seen just once and approximately 4.5% held by the top ten. This same sample was also taken into another study, of T cells expressing NK-cell markers.

The source material was PBMCs. The receptors here all came from a woman between 18 and 30 years old in good health.

The chain carries TRBV12-3 or TRBV12-4 and TRBJ1-1; TRBD1 might be the D (5 bases). Trimming took 5 bases from V and 1 from J, leaving 8 bases between them. The CDR3 is 13 amino acids. CDR3 protein: CASSTGSNTEAFF. CDR3 bases: TGTGCCAGCAGTACAGGATCGAACACTGAAGCTTTCTTT.

This clonotype was counted at least ten times. The chain joins TRBV15 to TRBJ2-1, with 7 bases matching TRBD2. The V segment lost 0 bases and the J segment 5 bases; nucleotides outside the gene matches: 7. Per germline, CDR1 LNHNV and CDR2 YYDKDF (reference sequence). The CDR3 is made up of 16 amino acids. The DNA of the CDR3 is TGTGCCACCAGCAGAGATGTGGCGGGAGCGAACAATGAGCAGTTCTTC. Protein sequence: CATSRDVAGANNEQFF.

This clonotype was detected ten times or more. V and J are TRBV5-1 and TRBJ2-3; 7 bases are shared with TRBD2. Germline CDR1 is SGHRS and CDR2 is YFSETQ. This CDR3 has 15 amino acids. J lost 5 bases, V lost 4 bases, and 10 bases had no gene match. The CDR3 DNA is TGCGCCAGCAGCCTCCGGGGGGATCCTAAAGATACGCAGTATTTT. It encodes CASSLRGDPKDTQYF.

The J gene is TRBJ2-6, the V gene TRBV18; no firm D call. Germline V gene sequence: CDR1 KGHSH, CDR2 LQKENI. Between the trimmed V and J ends, which lost 2 bases and 0 bases, there was a span of 11 bases. There are 17 residues in the CDR3. The chain's CDR3 is CASSPGYTVSGANVLTF. The CDR3, as DNA: TGTGCCAGCTCACCAGGGTACACGGTCTCTGGGGCCAACGTCCTGACTTTC.

This clonotype was detected ten times or more. V is TRBV12-3 or TRBV12-4 and J is TRBJ1-2; TRBD1 matches 7 bases. The CDR3 has 13 residues. V dropped 7 bases and J dropped 7; count of bases not matched to a gene: 9. The CDR3 nucleotides read TGTGCCAGCACCGACACAGGGGTTGGTGGCTACACCTTC. Its protein is CASTDTGVGGYTF.

The chain has TRBV11-2 and TRBJ2-1; 11 bases are a match to TRBD2. J was trimmed by 8 bases and V by 1 base; bases with no gene match: 13. Germline loops: CDR1 SGHAT, CDR2 FQNNGV. CDR3 size: 18 residues. CDR3 protein: CASSLVAGGPYSHHEQFF. The CDR3 DNA follows: TGTGCCAGCAGCTTAGTAGCGGGGGGGCCTTACTCGCATCATGAGCAGTTCTTC.

This clonotype was observed a few times. The chain joins TRBV12-3 or TRBV12-4 to TRBJ1-2, with TRBD1 matching 10 bases. The CDR3 has 16 residues. V was clipped by 4 bases and J by 8 bases; unmatched bases: 13. The CDR3, as DNA: TGTGCCAGCAGTTCCCGACAGGGGGCTTACCCTGACGGCTACACCTTC. This translates into CASSSRQGAYPDGYTF.